This TCR beta chain was sequenced during a study of blood T cell repertoires in COVID-19. On the study more broadly: Both acute and convalescent COVID-19 samples were obtained from the United States, Italy and Spain.

This CDR3 comprises 13 residues. V lost 4 bases and J 6 bases, leaving 13 bases between the germline ends. The germline V gene encodes CDR1 MNHEY and CDR2 SMNVEV (reference sequence). TCRdb keeps only in-frame clones here, not all; method: immunoSEQ multiplex PCR. This sample has 300,000 to 450,000 clones; 85% to 90% occur once, and the top ten carry approximately 1%. The cohort comprised adults aged roughly 18 to 100 years residing in about 25 US areas. Recovered status in Cohort 3 required two negative PCRs, clearance, or symptom resolution. This TCR derives from a man younger than 35 who had recovered from COVID-19. The chain employs TRBV27 and TRBJ2-7; D may be TRBD1 (7 bases). The specimen sequenced was PBMCs or T cells enriched from blood (not recorded which). The CDR3 loop reads CASSYSGGGEQYF. The DNA of the CDR3 is TGTGCCAGCAGTTATTCAGGGGGAGGCGAGCAGTACTTC.